These T cell receptor beta chains were read from a single sample in a study of vaccination effects on CD4 cells after COVID-19. The antigens for these receptors are not known. Some clones are missing from TCRdb's copy, which holds only in-frame ones; the method was immunoSEQ multiplex PCR. This table has around 50,000 clones, approximately 70% appearing once. The sequencing used CD4+ T cells from PBMCs cultured without peptide, collected before COVID-19 vaccination. The receptors were sampled from a human donor who received a COVID-19 vaccine. CDR3s include the opening cysteine and the closing phenylalanine or tryptophan. A D gene is named only where the DNA matches it firmly. The size of a clone is reported for some rows only, either as once, few or many, or as a class for expanded clones.

v_gene,abundance,j_gene,d_gene,CDR3nt,CDR3aa
TRBV15,NA,TRBJ1-3,NA,TGTGCCACCAGCAGACAAGCCGGAAACACCATATATTTT,CATSRQAGNTIYF
TRBV6-6,NA,TRBJ1-4,NA,TGTGCCAGCAGTTACGGTACCGGGACAACGAATGAAAAACTGTTTTTT,CASSYGTGTTNEKLFF
TRBV30,few,TRBJ2-5,NA,TGTGCCTGGAGTCCGCGCGGGACCGAAGAGACCCAGTACTTC,CAWSPRGTEETQYF
TRBV6-1,NA,TRBJ1-2,TRBD1,TGTGCCAGCAGTGAATTCGGGGGACAGGCTGGCTACACCTTC,CASSEFGGQAGYTF
TRBV5-8,NA,TRBJ1-5,TRBD1,TGTGCCAGCAGCCTGGCACAGGGGGCTGGTCAGCCCCAGCATTTT,CASSLAQGAGQPQHF
TRBV18,once,TRBJ2-3,TRBD2,TGTGCCAGCTCACCACGGCTAGCGGGGTCCACAGATACGCAGTATTTT,CASSPRLAGSTDTQYF
TRBV6-5,NA,TRBJ2-3,NA,TGTGCCAGCAGTTGGGGGCCCCAAGGTGCAGATACGCAGTATTTT,CASSWGPQGADTQYF
TRBV11-3,few,TRBJ2-7,TRBD1,TGTGCCAGCAGCTTAAGGACAGGGGGCCCCTACGAGCAGTACTTC,CASSLRTGGPYEQYF
TRBV6-2/TRBV6-3,NA,TRBJ2-1,TRBD2,TGTGCCAGCAGTTACCCCCAGCTGCGGGGGGCGATGGGTGAGCAGTTCTTC,CASSYPQLRGAMGEQFF
TRBV20-1,NA,TRBJ2-1,NA,TGCAGTGCTGTACAGGTGGATGAGCAGTTCTTC,CSAVQVDEQFF
TRBV10-3,NA,TRBJ2-3,NA,TGTGCCATCAGTGATTTACAGGGCAATACGCAGTATTTT,CAISDLQGNTQYF
TRBV27,few,TRBJ2-5,NA,TGTGCCAGCAGTTTTTTGGCCCAAAGTGGGACCCAGTACTTC,CASSFLAQSGTQYF
TRBV28,NA,TRBJ1-3,NA,TGTGCCAGCGCCCCAGGGTTCTCTGGAAACACCATATATTTT,CASAPGFSGNTIYF
TRBV2,NA,TRBJ2-2,TRBD1,TGTGCCAGCAGTGAAGAGGGGGCGGGGAACACCGGGGAGCTGTTTTTT,CASSEEGAGNTGELFF
TRBV29-1,once,TRBJ2-2,TRBD2,TGCAGCGTGCTAGCGGGGGGGATAGGGGAGCTGTTTTTT,CSVLAGGIGELFF
TRBV28,NA,TRBJ2-7,TRBD2,TGTGCCAGCAGCAAGACTAGCGGGCTTCCCTACGAGCAGTACTTC,CASSKTSGLPYEQYF
TRBV6-2/TRBV6-3,NA,TRBJ2-5,NA,TGTGCCAGCAGTTACAAAGAGACCCAGTACTTC,CASSYKETQYF
TRBV6-5,few,TRBJ1-3,NA,TGTGCCAGCAGACAGAGGGTACCCGGAAACACCATATATTTT,CASRQRVPGNTIYF
TRBV12-5,NA,TRBJ1-2,NA,TGTGCTAGTGGTTCGGACGGAACAGGCTATGGCTACACCTTC,CASGSDGTGYGYTF
TRBV7-7,once,TRBJ2-5,NA,TGTGCTAGCGGCCAGGACCGTCAAGAGACCCAGTACTTC,CASGQDRQETQYF
TRBV28,NA,TRBJ2-7,NA,TGTGCCAGCAGTTTTTTACGGCACTCCGAGCAGTACTTC,CASSFLRHSEQYF
TRBV5-1,NA,TRBJ2-5,TRBD2,TGCGCCAGCAGCTACCGGACTAGCGGGGGGGCCGGAGTCTCCCAAGAGACCCAGTACTTC,CASSYRTSGGAGVSQETQYF
TRBV7-3,few,TRBJ1-1,NA,TGTGCCAGCAGCTTAACAGAAGAAGCTTTCTTT,CASSLTEEAFF
TRBV29-1,NA,TRBJ1-2,TRBD1,TGCAGCGTTGTAAGCAGGGGGCCGGGCTATGGCTACACCTTC,CSVVSRGPGYGYTF
TRBV6-2/TRBV6-3,NA,TRBJ2-5,NA,TGTGCCAGCAGTTACCCAGCTCATAGCTTAGCGGACTCCAAAGAGACCCAGTACTTC,CASSYPAHSLADSKETQYF
TRBV25-1,NA,TRBJ1-2,NA,TGTGCCAGCAGTGAATGGGGCACCGGGTCATATGGCTACACCTTC,CASSEWGTGSYGYTF
TRBV18,NA,TRBJ1-3,NA,TGTGCCAGCTCACCCAAGGGGGGTTCTGGAAACACCATATATTTT,CASSPKGGSGNTIYF
TRBV15,few,TRBJ2-5,NA,TGTGCCACCAGCTCCCTGGGGGGGGGCGCCGGGGAGACCCAGTACTTC,CATSSLGGGAGETQYF
TRBV2,once,TRBJ2-7,NA,TGTGCCAGCAAAGGGGAGGGGGGCGGCGAGCAGTACTTC,CASKGEGGGEQYF
TRBV7-9,NA,TRBJ1-5,TRBD1,TGTGCCAGCAGCCAGGGACAGGCGGGCAATCAGCCCCAGCATTTT,CASSQGQAGNQPQHF
TRBV29-1,NA,TRBJ2-4,NA,TGCAGCGGACGAGCCAGGGATTTAGCCAAAAACATTCAGTACTTC,CSGRARDLAKNIQYF
TRBV19,NA,TRBJ1-5,NA,TGTGCCAGTAGTATAGCCGGATTGCCCAATCAGCCCCAGCATTTT,CASSIAGLPNQPQHF
TRBV6-5,NA,TRBJ2-5,NA,TGTGCCAGCAATCAGGACGGACGAGGGGTGACCCAGTACTTC,CASNQDGRGVTQYF
TRBV5-1,NA,TRBJ1-2,NA,TGCGCCAGCAGCTTGGATGCAGCTAACTATGGCTACACCTTC,CASSLDAANYGYTF
TRBV9,NA,TRBJ2-7,TRBD1,TGTGCCAGCAGCCCAGAACCGGGACAGGGTATCTACGAGCAGTACTTC,CASSPEPGQGIYEQYF
TRBV3-1/TRBV3-2,NA,TRBJ2-1,TRBD2,TGTGCCAGCAGCCAAGTAGGGCTAGCGGGACCTCTAACCCAGTTCTTC,CASSQVGLAGPLTQFF
TRBV28,NA,TRBJ1-2,TRBD1,TGTGCCAGCAGCTCCGCAGGGGGCTCTTCCTATGGCTACACCTTC,CASSSAGGSSYGYTF
TRBV10-3,few,TRBJ2-1,TRBD2,TGTGCCATCAGTGGGACTAGCAATGAGCAGTTCTTC,CAISGTSNEQFF